Detailed here is one TCR beta chain. The antigen remains undetermined. This entry belongs to a study of cytomegalovirus exposure and HLA in healthy donors. PCR primers comprised 60 Vbeta and 13 Jbeta primers. Profiled with immunoSEQ multiplex PCR; TCRdb holds only in-frame clones, not every one. The sample lists about 120,000 clones, about 70% seen once, with just over 2% in the top ten. The CDR3 loop spans 15 amino acids. Trimming cost V 5 bases and J 0 bases; bases outside gene matches: 6. Germline-derived CDR1 and CDR2 are MDHEN and SYDVKM. Study-level results: Overall, approximately 150 TCR beta chains were annotated as cytomegalovirus-associated. Available immune exposure information was restricted to CMV serostatus only. Confirmation was obtained in vitro that a few CMV-associated chains are specific for CMV antigens.

The TCR comes from a human donor in good health. The sequenced material came from PBMCs. This rearrangement joins TRBV28 to TRBJ1-1; 7 positions match TRBD1. Here the CDR3 reads CASSPTGPMNTEAFF. CDR3 DNA sequence: TGTGCCAGCAGTCCGACAGGGCCCATGAACACTGAAGCTTTCTTT.